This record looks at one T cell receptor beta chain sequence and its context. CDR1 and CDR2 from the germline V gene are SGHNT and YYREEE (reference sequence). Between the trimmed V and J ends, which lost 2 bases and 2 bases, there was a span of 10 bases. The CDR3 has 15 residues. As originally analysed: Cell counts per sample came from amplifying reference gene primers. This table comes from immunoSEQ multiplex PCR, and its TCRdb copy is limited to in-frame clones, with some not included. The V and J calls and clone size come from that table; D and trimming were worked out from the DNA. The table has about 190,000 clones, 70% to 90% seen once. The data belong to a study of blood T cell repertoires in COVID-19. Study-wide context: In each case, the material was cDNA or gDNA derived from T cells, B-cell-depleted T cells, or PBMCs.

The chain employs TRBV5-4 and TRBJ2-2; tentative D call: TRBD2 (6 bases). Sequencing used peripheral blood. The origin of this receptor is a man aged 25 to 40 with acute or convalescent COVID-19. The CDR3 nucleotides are TGTGCCAGCAGCTTTGGGACTCTTAACACCGGGGAGCTGTTTTTT. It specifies CASSFGTLNTGELFF.